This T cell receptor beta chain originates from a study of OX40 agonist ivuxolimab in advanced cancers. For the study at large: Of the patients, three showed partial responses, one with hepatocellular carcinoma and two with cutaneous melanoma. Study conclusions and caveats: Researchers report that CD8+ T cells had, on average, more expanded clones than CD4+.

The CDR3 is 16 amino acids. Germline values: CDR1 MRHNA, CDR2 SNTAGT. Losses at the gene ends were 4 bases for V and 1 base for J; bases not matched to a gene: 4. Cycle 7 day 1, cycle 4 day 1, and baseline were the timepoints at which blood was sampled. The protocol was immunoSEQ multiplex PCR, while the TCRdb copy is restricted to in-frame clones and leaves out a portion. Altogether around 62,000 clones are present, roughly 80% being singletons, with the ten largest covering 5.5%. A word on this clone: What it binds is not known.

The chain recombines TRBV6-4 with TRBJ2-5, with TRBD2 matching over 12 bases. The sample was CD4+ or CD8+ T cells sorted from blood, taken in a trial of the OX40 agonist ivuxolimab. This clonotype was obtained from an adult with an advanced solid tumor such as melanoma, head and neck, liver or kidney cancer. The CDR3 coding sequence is TGTGCCAGCAGTGCGACTAGCGGGAGCGGCCAAGAGACCCAGTACTTC. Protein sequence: CASSATSGSGQETQYF.